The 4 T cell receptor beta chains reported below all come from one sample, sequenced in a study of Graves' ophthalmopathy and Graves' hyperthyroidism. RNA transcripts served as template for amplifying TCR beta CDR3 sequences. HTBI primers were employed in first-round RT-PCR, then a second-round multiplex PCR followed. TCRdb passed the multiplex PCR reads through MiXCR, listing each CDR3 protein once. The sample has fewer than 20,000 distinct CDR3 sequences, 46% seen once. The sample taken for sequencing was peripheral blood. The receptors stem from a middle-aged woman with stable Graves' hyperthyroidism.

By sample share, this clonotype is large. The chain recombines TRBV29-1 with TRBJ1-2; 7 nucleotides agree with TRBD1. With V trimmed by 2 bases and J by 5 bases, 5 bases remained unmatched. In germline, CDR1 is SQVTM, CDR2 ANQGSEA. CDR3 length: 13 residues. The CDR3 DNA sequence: TGCAGCGTTGAAACTGGGACAGAATATGGCTACACCTTC. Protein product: CSVETGTEYGYTF.

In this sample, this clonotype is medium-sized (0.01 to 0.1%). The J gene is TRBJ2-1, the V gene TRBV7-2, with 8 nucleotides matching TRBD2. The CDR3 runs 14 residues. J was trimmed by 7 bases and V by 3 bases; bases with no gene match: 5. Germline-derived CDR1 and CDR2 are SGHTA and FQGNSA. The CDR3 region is CASSFDGGANEQFF. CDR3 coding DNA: TGTGCCAGCAGCTTTGACGGGGGGGCGAATGAGCAGTTCTTC.

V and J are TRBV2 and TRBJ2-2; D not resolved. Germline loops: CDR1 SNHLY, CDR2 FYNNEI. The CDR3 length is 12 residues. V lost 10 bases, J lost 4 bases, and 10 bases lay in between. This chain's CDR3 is CATLSTTGELFF. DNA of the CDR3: TGTGCCACCCTCTCCACCACCGGGGAGCTGTTTTTT.

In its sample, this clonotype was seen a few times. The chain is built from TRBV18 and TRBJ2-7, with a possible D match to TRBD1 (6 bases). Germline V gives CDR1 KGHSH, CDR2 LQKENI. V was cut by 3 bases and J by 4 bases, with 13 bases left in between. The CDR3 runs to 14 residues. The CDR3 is CASSPEAGQYEQYF. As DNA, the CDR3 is TGTGCCAGCTCACCGGAGGCAGGACAGTACGAGCAGTACTTC.